The 22 T cell receptor beta chains below come from one sample, sequenced in a study of T-cell memory formation after mild COVID-19. TCRdb passed the 5' RACE reads through MiXCR, listing each CDR3 protein once. The table lists roughly 250,000 distinct CDR3 sequences, roughly 17% of them singletons. The source material was PBMCs or a T cell subset sorted from them (not recorded which). Source of these receptors: a man aged 18-30 years who had mild COVID-19 (a few samples of this study predate the infection). Cell type and time point are not known.

The J gene is TRBJ2-3, the V gene TRBV7-2; 8 nucleotides line up with TRBD2. Trimming at V came to 5 bases and at J to 4 bases, leaving 2 bases not matched to a gene. This CDR3 has 13 amino acids. The germline CDR1 and CDR2 sequences are SGHTA and FQGNSA. Here the CDR3 DNA reads TGTGCCAGCAGCCCGACTAGCGCAGATACGCAGTATTTT. It translates to CASSPTSADTQYF.

The V and J genes are TRBV2 and TRBJ2-3; D not certain. This CDR3 region has 16 residues. Germline V CDR1 and CDR2: SNHLY, FYNNEI. Trimming took 2 bases from V and 1 from J, leaving 13 bases between them. The CDR3 nucleotides read TGTGCCAGCAGTGAAAGGGCCTCCGGGCGCACAGATACGCAGTATTTT. This encodes CASSERASGRTDTQYF.

This clonotype was picked up a small number of times. This chain uses TRBV5-1 with TRBJ2-5, with D possibly matching TRBD2 (6 bases). The CDR3 is 12 amino acids. Germline assignment: CDR1 SGHRS and CDR2 YFSETQ. Trimming stripped 4 bases from V and 10 bases from J, with 14 bases between. CDR3 residues: CASSRDSEVQYF. Written as DNA, the CDR3 is TGCGCCAGCAGCCGGGACTCCGAGGTCCAGTACTTC.

V is TRBV24-1 and J is TRBJ2-1; no reliable D call. The CDR3 runs 14 residues. V was shortened by 4 bases and J by 3 bases, with 9 bases between the two germline ends. CDR1 is KGHDR and CDR2 is SFDVKD in the germline V gene. The CDR3 DNA reads TGTGCCACCAGTGACCTCAGAGGCTACAATGAGCAGTTCTTC. The encoded protein is CATSDLRGYNEQFF.

This clonotype was recorded at least ten times. V and J are TRBV7-2 and TRBJ2-3; 8 nucleotides align to TRBD2. The CDR3 length is 12 residues. Germline V CDR1 and CDR2: SGHTA, FQGNSA. V dropped 4 bases and J dropped 7; count of bases not matched to a gene: 1. The CDR3 is CASSSSGHTQYF. In nucleotides, the CDR3 is TGTGCCAGCAGCTCTAGCGGGCATACGCAGTATTTT.

V usage is TRBV11-2 and J usage is TRBJ2-1; TRBD1 or TRBD2 may be the D gene (5 bases each). The CDR3 extends over 13 amino acids. Per germline, CDR1 SGHAT and CDR2 FQNNGV. V was pared by 5 bases and J by 5 bases, with 10 bases between. This chain's CDR3 is CASSPGPNNEQFF. The CDR3 DNA reads as TGTGCCAGCAGCCCGGGACCTAACAATGAGCAGTTCTTC.

The chain uses TRBV28 and TRBJ1-2; TRBD1 matches 8 bases. The CDR3 is 14 residues long. Germline V gives CDR1 MDHEN, CDR2 SYDVKM. The junction had 4 bases not matched to a gene; V was cut back by 3 bases and J by 4 bases. CDR3 amino acids: CASSFSGGSYGYTF. CDR3 nucleotide sequence: TGTGCCAGCAGTTTTTCAGGGGGCAGCTATGGCTACACCTTC.

This chain joins TRBV6-5 and TRBJ2-5; D gene unclear. CDR3 length: 12 amino acids. Germline values: CDR1 MNHEY, CDR2 SVGAGI. With 7 bases removed from V and 0 bases from J, the gap between germline ends came to 6 bases. CDR3 coding DNA: TGTGCCAGCACCTCGTACCAAGAGACCCAGTACTTC. Protein product: CASTSYQETQYF.

This chain's CDR3 is CASSPPGRAEQYV. CDR3 in DNA: TGTGCCAGCTCACCACCTGGTCGGGCCGAGCAGTACGTC. The chain is built from TRBV18 and TRBJ2-7; no clear D gene. The germline V gene encodes CDR1 KGHSH and CDR2 LQKENI. This CDR3 is 13 amino acids long. Trimming took off 0 bases at V and 6 bases at J, with 9 bases between the two ends.

The chain employs TRBV7-2 and TRBJ1-4; TRBD1 aligns across 9 bases. The CDR3 is 18 residues long. From germline, CDR1 is SGHTA and CDR2 FQGNSA. V was clipped by 5 bases and J by 3 bases; unmatched bases: 13. This chain's CDR3 is CASSRGTGFYAANEKLFF. CDR3 in DNA: TGTGCCAGCAGCCGAGGGACAGGGTTTTACGCTGCTAATGAAAAACTGTTTTTT.

This clonotype was seen a handful of times. The chain joins TRBV3-1 to TRBJ2-3, with D possibly called TRBD1 or TRBD2 (5 bases each). Germline-derived CDR1 and CDR2 are LGHDT and YNNKEL (reference sequence). Between the trimmed V and J ends, which lost 1 base and 6 bases, there was a span of 23 bases. The CDR3 covers 18 residues. CDR3 protein: CASSQGPPGPKIVDTQYF. The DNA for the CDR3 is TGTGCCAGCAGCCAAGGCCCGCCGGGACCCAAGATCGTGGATACGCAGTATTTT.

The chain uses TRBV6-5 and TRBJ1-2, with D hard to call. CDR1 and CDR2 (germline): MNHEY, SVGAGI. The length of the CDR3 is 11 residues. Trimming stripped 8 bases from V and 5 bases from J, with 9 bases between. As DNA, the CDR3 is TGTGCCAGCGGAGTGCTTTATGGCTACACCTTC. This translates into CASGVLYGYTF.

This chain connects TRBV20-1 to TRBJ2-5; D is unresolved. The length of the CDR3 is 15 residues. Per the germline V gene, CDR1 is DFQATT and CDR2 is SNEGSKA (reference sequence). CDR3 DNA: TGCAGCCAAACTGTGGCGGTTCGGGACCAAGAGACCCAGTACTTC. As protein: CSQTVAVRDQETQYF.

The chain employs TRBV18 and TRBJ2-7; the D is unclear. Trimming left V 3 bases short and J 2 bases short, with 8 bases between. The CDR3 is 13 residues long. Germline V gives CDR1 KGHSH, CDR2 LQKENI. This CDR3 reads CASSPQHPYEQYF. The CDR3 DNA sequence: TGTGCCAGCTCACCCCAACACCCCTACGAGCAGTACTTC.

This chain joins TRBV19 and TRBJ1-1; maybe TRBD1 (5 bases). The CDR3 consists of 14 residues. V was shortened by 6 bases and J by 0 bases, with 11 bases between the two germline ends. Germline V gene lookup returns CDR1 LNHDA and CDR2 SQIVND (reference sequence). This CDR3 reads CASRRSGMNTEAFF. The CDR3 DNA follows: TGTGCCAGTAGGAGATCAGGGATGAACACTGAAGCTTTCTTT.

This clonotype was recorded a few times. The V and J genes are TRBV10-1 and TRBJ2-5, with 9 bases that match TRBD1. Germline V gene sequence: CDR1 WNHNN, CDR2 SYGVQD (reference sequence). The length of the CDR3 is 15 residues. V lost 7 bases to trimming and J lost 0 bases; unmatched junction nucleotides: 6. In DNA, the CDR3 is TGCGCCAGCACCTCCCGGGACAGGGACCAAGAGACCCAGTACTTC. Protein sequence: CASTSRDRDQETQYF.

This chain uses TRBV12-3 or TRBV12-4 with TRBJ2-7, with no clear D. V dropped 3 bases and J dropped 1 base, with 10 bases sitting between them. This CDR3 comprises 14 residues. The CDR3 sequence is CASSLNGFSYEQYV. As DNA, the CDR3 is TGTGCCAGCAGTTTGAATGGCTTTTCCTACGAGCAGTACGTC.

This clonotype has a handful of counts. The chain employs TRBV7-6 and TRBJ1-2, with D perhaps TRBD1 (5 bases). The V and J ends lost 0 bases and 5 bases respectively, with 19 bases between them. Germline CDR1 SGHVS, CDR2 FNYEAQ. The CDR3 consists of 17 residues. In DNA form, the CDR3 reads TGTGCCAGCAGCTTAGCGACCAACCAGGGACGGATTTATGGCTACACCTTC. It yields the protein CASSLATNQGRIYGYTF.

The J gene is TRBJ2-5, the V gene TRBV18; no firm D call. Germline assignment: CDR1 KGHSH and CDR2 LQKENI. With 2 bases removed from V and 5 bases from J, the gap between germline ends came to 6 bases. The CDR3 has 12 residues. In DNA, the CDR3 is TGTGCCAGCTCACCAATTGTGGAGACCCAGTACTTC. Its protein is CASSPIVETQYF. The variable domain in full, completed from reference TRBV18 and TRBJ2-5, reads NAGVMQNPRHLVRRRGQEARLRCSPMKGHSHVYWYRQLPEEGLKFMVYLQKENIIDESGMPKERFSAEFPKEGPSILRIQQVVRGDSAAYFCASSPIVETQYFGPGTRLLVL.

This rearrangement joins TRBV19 to TRBJ2-5, with 11 bases fitting TRBD1. Per the germline V gene, CDR1 is LNHDA and CDR2 is SQIVND (reference sequence). The CDR3 length is 15 residues. V lost 9 bases and J lost 4; bases outside the gene matches: 10. Here the CDR3 DNA reads TGTGCCAGCAGACCGGGACAGGGGGACGGAGAGACCCAGTACTTC. Amino acid sequence: CASRPGQGDGETQYF.

The V gene is TRBV28, the J gene TRBJ2-2, with D perhaps assigned TRBD1 or TRBD2 (6 bases each). V dropped 7 bases and J dropped 4 bases, with 10 bases sitting between them. The CDR3 extends over 13 amino acids. Germline V gives CDR1 MDHEN, CDR2 SYDVKM. The CDR3 DNA sequence: TGTGCCAGCAATAGGGGGGCCACCGGGGAGCTGTTTTTT. Residues: CASNRGATGELFF.

DNA of the CDR3: TGTGCCAGCAGCTTCCGGGACGGGCTGGGGGGCTACACCTTC. Protein sequence: CASSFRDGLGGYTF. V and J are TRBV7-9 and TRBJ1-2; TRBD1 is a possible D gene (5 bases). The CDR3 totals 14 residues. V was pared by 3 bases and J by 8 bases, with 16 bases between. The V gene's germline CDR1 is SEHNR and CDR2 FQNEAQ (reference sequence).